The clone carrying this T cell receptor beta chain showed up many times. These data are taken from a study of T cell repertoires in cytomegalovirus infection. Study-level background: Public TCR beta signatures indicated both CMV infection and matching HLA type.

One entry per CDR3 protein results from TCRdb running MiXCR on the reads. The sample shows roughly 76,000 distinct CDR3 sequences, roughly 3.5% of them seen only once. The TCR comes from a human donor in good health (CMV status not recorded). Some clones in this sample may be carry-over from other donors' samples. The sequenced material came from PBMCs.

CDR3 protein: CASSGSGHRTDTQYF. The DNA for the CDR3 is TGTGCCAGCAGTGGTTCGGGACACCGCACAGATACGCAGTATTTT. The chain recombines TRBV6-1 with TRBJ2-3, with D possibly being TRBD1 (6 bases). The CDR3 is 15 amino acids. Deletions cut 4 bases from V and 1 base from J, with 12 bases between. Germline V gene data show CDR1 as MNHNS and CDR2 as SASEGT.